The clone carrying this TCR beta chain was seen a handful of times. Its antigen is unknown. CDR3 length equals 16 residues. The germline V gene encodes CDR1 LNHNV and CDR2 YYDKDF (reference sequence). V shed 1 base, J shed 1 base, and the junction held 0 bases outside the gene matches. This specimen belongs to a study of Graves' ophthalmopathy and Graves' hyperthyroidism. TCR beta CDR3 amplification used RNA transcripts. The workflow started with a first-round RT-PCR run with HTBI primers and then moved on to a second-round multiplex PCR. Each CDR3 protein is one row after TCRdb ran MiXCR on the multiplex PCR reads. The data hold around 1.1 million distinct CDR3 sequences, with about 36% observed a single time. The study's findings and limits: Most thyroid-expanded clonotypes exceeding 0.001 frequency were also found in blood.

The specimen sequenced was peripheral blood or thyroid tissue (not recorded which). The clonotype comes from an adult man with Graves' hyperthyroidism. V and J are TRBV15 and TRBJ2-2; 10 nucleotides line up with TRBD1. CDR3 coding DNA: TGTGCCACCAGCAGAGGGACAGGGGGGAACACCGGGGAGCTGTTTTTT. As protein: CATSRGTGGNTGELFF.